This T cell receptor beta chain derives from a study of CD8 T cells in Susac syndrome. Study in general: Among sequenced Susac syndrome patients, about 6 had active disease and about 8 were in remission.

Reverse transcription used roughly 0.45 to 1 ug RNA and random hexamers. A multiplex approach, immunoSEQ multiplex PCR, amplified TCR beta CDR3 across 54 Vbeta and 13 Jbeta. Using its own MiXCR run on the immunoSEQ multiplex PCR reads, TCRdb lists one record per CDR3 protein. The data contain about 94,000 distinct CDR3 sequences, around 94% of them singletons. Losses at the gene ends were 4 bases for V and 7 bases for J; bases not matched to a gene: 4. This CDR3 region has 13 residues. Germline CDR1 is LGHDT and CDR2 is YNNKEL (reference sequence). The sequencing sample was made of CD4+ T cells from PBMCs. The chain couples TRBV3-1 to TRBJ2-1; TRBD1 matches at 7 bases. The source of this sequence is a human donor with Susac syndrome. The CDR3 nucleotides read TGTGCCAGCAGCCTGGGACAGAAAAATGAGCAGTTCTTC. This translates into CASSLGQKNEQFF.